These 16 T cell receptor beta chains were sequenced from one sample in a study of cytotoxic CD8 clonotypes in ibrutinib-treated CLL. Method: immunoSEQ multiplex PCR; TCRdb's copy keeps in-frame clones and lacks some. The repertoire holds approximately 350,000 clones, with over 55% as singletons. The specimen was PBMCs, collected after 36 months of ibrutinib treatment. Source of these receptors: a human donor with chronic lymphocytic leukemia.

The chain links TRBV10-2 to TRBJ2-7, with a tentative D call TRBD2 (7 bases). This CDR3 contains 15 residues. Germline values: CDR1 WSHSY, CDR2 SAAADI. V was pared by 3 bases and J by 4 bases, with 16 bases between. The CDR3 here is CASSDPGGGGYEQYF. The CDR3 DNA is TGCGCCAGCAGTGACCCGGGGGGCGGAGGTTACGAGCAGTACTTC.

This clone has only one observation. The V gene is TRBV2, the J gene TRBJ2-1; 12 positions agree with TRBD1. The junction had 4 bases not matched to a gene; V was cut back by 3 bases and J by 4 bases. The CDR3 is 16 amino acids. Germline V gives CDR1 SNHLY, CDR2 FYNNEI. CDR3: CASSESGQGAYNEQFF. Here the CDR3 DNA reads TGTGCCAGCAGTGAGTCGGGACAGGGGGCTTACAATGAGCAGTTCTTC.

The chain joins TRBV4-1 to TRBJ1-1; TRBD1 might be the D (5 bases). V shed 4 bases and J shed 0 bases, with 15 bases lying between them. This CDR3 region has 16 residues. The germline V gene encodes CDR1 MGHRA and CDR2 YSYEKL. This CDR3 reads CASSPGMGTMNTEAFF. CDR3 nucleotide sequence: TGCGCCAGCAGCCCGGGGATGGGGACCATGAACACTGAAGCTTTCTTT.

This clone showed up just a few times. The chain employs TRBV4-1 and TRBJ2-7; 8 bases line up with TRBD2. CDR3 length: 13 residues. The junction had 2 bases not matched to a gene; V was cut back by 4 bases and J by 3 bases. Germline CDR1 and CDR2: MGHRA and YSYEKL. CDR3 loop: CASSPGLGYEQYF. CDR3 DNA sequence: TGCGCCAGCAGCCCGGGACTAGGCTACGAGCAGTACTTC.

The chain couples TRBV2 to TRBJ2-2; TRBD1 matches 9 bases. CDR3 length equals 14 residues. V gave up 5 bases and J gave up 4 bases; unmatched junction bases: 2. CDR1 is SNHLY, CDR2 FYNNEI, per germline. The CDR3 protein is CASSLGQGTGELFF. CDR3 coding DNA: TGTGCCAGCAGTTTGGGACAGGGCACCGGGGAGCTGTTTTTT.

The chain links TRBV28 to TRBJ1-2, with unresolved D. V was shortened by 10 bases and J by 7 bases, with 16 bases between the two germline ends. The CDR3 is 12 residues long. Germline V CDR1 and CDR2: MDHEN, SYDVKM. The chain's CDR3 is CAIKGFDGGYTF. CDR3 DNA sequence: TGTGCCATCAAAGGCTTTGACGGTGGCTACACCTTC.

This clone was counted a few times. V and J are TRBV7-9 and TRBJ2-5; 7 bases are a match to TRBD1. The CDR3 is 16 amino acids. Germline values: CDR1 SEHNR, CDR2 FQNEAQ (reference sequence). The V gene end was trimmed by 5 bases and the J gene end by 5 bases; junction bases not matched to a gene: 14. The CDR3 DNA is TGTGCCAGCAGCCCCCACGCCGGAAGGGGGCAGGAGACCCAGTACTTC. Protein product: CASSPHAGRGQETQYF.

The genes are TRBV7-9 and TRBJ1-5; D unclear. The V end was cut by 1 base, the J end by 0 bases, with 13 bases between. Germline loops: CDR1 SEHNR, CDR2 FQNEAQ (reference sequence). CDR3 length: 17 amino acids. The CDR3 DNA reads TGTGCCAGCAGCTTAGTTATCACAGAAAATAGCAATCAGCCCCAGCATTTT. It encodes CASSLVITENSNQPQHF.

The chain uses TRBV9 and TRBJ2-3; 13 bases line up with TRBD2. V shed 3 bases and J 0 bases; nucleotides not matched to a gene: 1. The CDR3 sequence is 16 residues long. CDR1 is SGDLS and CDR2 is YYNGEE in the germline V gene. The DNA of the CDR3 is TGTGCCAGCAGCGCGGGACTAGCGGGGAGCACAGATACGCAGTATTTT. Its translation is CASSAGLAGSTDTQYF.

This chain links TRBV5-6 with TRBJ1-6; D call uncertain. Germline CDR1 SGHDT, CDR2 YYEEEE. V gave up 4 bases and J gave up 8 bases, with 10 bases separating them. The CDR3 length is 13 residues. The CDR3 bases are TGTGCCAGCAGCAGGCCTGACTATTCACCCCTCCACTTT. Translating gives CASSRPDYSPLHF.

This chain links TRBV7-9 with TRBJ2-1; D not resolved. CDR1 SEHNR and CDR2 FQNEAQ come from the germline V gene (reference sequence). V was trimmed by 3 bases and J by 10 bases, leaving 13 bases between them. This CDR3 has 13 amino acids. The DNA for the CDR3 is TGTGCCAGCAGCTTCGTAATAGCAGAGGAGCAGTTCTTC. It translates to CASSFVIAEEQFF.

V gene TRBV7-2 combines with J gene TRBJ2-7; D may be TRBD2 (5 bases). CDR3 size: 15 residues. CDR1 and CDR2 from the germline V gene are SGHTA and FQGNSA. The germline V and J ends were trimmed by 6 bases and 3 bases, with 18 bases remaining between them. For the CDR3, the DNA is TGTGCCAGCAGTATTGACTACCGGGCCCTCTACGAGCAGTACTTC. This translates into CASSIDYRALYEQYF.

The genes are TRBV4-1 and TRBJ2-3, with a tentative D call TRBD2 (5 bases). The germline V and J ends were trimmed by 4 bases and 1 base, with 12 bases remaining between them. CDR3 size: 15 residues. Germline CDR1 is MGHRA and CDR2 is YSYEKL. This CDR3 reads CASSLGGLGTDTQYF. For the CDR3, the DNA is TGCGCCAGCAGCCTAGGAGGATTGGGCACAGATACGCAGTATTTT.

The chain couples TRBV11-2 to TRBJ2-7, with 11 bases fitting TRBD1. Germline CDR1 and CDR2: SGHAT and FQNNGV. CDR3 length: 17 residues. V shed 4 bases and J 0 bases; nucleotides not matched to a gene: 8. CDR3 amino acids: CASSSHPGTGGSYEQYF. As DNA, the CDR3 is TGTGCCAGCAGCTCCCACCCAGGGACAGGGGGCTCCTACGAGCAGTACTTC.

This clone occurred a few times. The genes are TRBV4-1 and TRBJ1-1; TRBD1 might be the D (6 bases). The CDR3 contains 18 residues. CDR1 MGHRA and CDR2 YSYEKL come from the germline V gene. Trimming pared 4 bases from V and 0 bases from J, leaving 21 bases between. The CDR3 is CASSPRGRQAKMNTEAFF. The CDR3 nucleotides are TGCGCCAGCAGCCCTAGGGGTCGACAGGCTAAAATGAACACTGAAGCTTTCTTT.

CDR3 residues: CASSTPSGTTYEQYF. The CDR3 nucleotides read TGTGCCAGCAGTACCCCTAGCGGGACTACGTACGAGCAGTACTTC. The V call is TRBV27, the J call TRBJ2-7; 9 nucleotides match TRBD2. CDR1 and CDR2 from the germline V gene are MNHEY and SMNVEV (reference sequence). Trimming removed 5 bases from V and 4 bases from J; junction bases left unmatched: 9. The CDR3 contains 15 residues.